A selection of T cell receptor beta chains follows, all from one sample in a study of OX40 agonist ivuxolimab in advanced cancers. Clones were sequenced by immunoSEQ multiplex PCR, and TCRdb holds only the in-frame ones, with some missing. The table lists about 35,000 clones, approximately 84% of them singletons. The source was CD4+ or CD8+ T cells sorted from blood, collected in a trial of the OX40 agonist ivuxolimab. These receptors all stem from an adult with an advanced solid tumor such as melanoma, head and neck, liver or kidney cancer. The CDR3 runs from the conserved cysteine through the conserved F or W. The D gene is left open where the match is weak. A row's size may be missing; if present it is once, few, many or a size class.

j_call	clone_size	d_call	v_call	cdr3_nt	cdr3_aa
TRBJ1-2	-	TRBD1	TRBV7-2	TGTGCCAGCAGCTTCGTCGACAGGGGTGACTATGGCTACACCTTC	CASSFVDRGDYGYTF
TRBJ1-1	-	-	TRBV5-6	TGTGCCAGCAGCCGGGGGACTAATGATTTCTTT	CASSRGTNDFF
TRBJ2-2	-	-	TRBV5-8	TGTGCCAGCAGCTTATTAACCCTGTGGACCGGGGAGCTGTTTTTT	CASSLLTLWTGELFF
TRBJ1-2	medium-sized	-	TRBV6-4	TGTGCCAGCAGTGACTCAAATCCATGGGGCTACACCTTC	CASSDSNPWGYTF
TRBJ2-6	-	TRBD1	TRBV27	TGTGCCAGCAGTCCGGGACAGGTCTCTGGGGCCAACGTCCTGACTTTC	CASSPGQVSGANVLTF
TRBJ2-7	-	TRBD2	TRBV28	TGTGCCAGCAGTCTTGCGGGAGGGGGCCTCTTAGAGCAGTACTTC	CASSLAGGGLLEQYF
TRBJ1-5	-	TRBD1	TRBV28	TGTGCCAGCAGCACGACAGGGTGGGAGGGACAGCCCCAGCATTTT	CASSTTGWEGQPQHF
TRBJ2-7	-	TRBD1	TRBV28	TGTGCCAGCACCCCCGGGACAGACGTTCGCCACGAGCAGTACTTC	CASTPGTDVRHEQYF
TRBJ1-4	-	TRBD1	TRBV6-5	TGTGCCAGCAGTTACTACAGGGGTTCAAATGAAAAACTGTTTTTT	CASSYYRGSNEKLFF
TRBJ2-1	once	TRBD2	TRBV6-4	TGTGCCAGCAGTGGAGGACTAGCGTCCCCGGAAAAGCAGTTCTTC	CASSGGLASPEKQFF
TRBJ2-7	once	-	TRBV19	TGTGCCAGTAGTCTACAGGGTTCGGGCTACGAGCAGTACTTC	CASSLQGSGYEQYF